The 14 T cell receptor beta chains listed next were all sequenced from one sample in a study of cytomegalovirus exposure and HLA in healthy donors. The PCR made use of 60 Vbeta and 13 Jbeta primers. Sequencing used immunoSEQ multiplex PCR; TCRdb keeps in-frame clones, though not all of them. The sample carries approximately 71,000 clones, about two thirds recorded once. The specimen sequenced was PBMCs. The receptor set was obtained from a woman aged 40 to 50 in good health and CMV-seropositive.

For the CDR3, the DNA is TGCAGCGTCGGACTTACCGGGGAGCTGTTTTTT. This encodes CSVGLTGELFF. The gene calls are TRBV29-1 and TRBJ2-2; D might be TRBD2 (5 bases). Germline V gene sequence: CDR1 SQVTM, CDR2 ANQGSEA. Trimming cost V 6 bases and J 5 bases, with 7 bases left between them. This CDR3 contains 11 residues.

The genes are TRBV7-2 and TRBJ2-3; 7 bases line up with TRBD2. The V segment lost 5 bases and the J segment 2 bases; nucleotides outside the gene matches: 7. The CDR3 has 15 residues. The germline gives CDR1 SGHTA, CDR2 FQGNSA. The CDR3 reads CASSLSGLITDTQYF. The DNA of the CDR3 is TGTGCCAGCAGCCTATCGGGACTAATCACAGATACGCAGTATTTT.

This clone was picked up a small number of times. Here the CDR3 DNA reads TGTGCCAGCAGCCTGACTAGCGGGGGAAGGGATGAGCAGTTCTTC. It is translated as CASSLTSGGRDEQFF. The chain combines TRBV7-3 with TRBJ2-1, with TRBD2 matching 12 bases. CDR3 length: 15 residues. Trimming removed 5 bases from V and 8 bases from J; junction bases left unmatched: 7. The V gene's germline CDR1 is SGHTA and CDR2 FQGTGA.

This clone has only one observation. The rearrangement joins TRBV6-5 to TRBJ1-2, with D hard to call. The CDR3 has 15 amino acids. CDR1 MNHEY and CDR2 SVGAGI come from the germline V gene. V was clipped by 6 bases and J by 3 bases, with 17 bases between them. This CDR3 reads CASSLRRAWDYGYTF. The CDR3 DNA is TGTGCCAGCAGCCTTAGGAGGGCCTGGGACTATGGCTACACCTTC.

The chain joins TRBV29-1 to TRBJ2-6; D unresolved. Trimming cost V 6 bases and J 0 bases, with 6 bases left between them. The germline V gene has CDR1 SQVTM and CDR2 ANQGSEA. The length of the CDR3 is 13 residues. The CDR3 protein is CSVFSSGANVLTF. In nucleotides, the CDR3 is TGCAGCGTCTTCAGCTCTGGGGCCAACGTCCTGACTTTC.

The V gene is TRBV7-9, the J gene TRBJ1-6; maybe TRBD1 (6 bases). Trimming took off 4 bases at V and 10 bases at J, with 17 bases between the two ends. Germline V lookup: CDR1 SEHNR, CDR2 FQNEAQ (reference sequence). This CDR3 spans 15 amino acids. As DNA, the CDR3 is TGTGCCAGCAGCTCCCGAGTGAGACAGGACTCACCCCTCCACTTT. Translation: CASSSRVRQDSPLHF.

The sample holds one count of this clone. V and J are TRBV11-3 and TRBJ2-3, with D possibly matching TRBD1 (7 bases). V lost 5 bases, J lost 0 bases, and 15 bases lay in between. The CDR3 has 16 residues. Germline values: CDR1 SGHNT, CDR2 YENEEA. The CDR3 DNA follows: TGTGCCAGCAGCCCTAGGCAGGGGGGAAGCACAGATACGCAGTATTTT. It is translated as CASSPRQGGSTDTQYF.

The chain has TRBV13 and TRBJ2-3; 10 bases map to TRBD2. The junction had 6 bases not matched to a gene; V was cut back by 1 base and J by 2 bases. Germline V gene lookup returns CDR1 PRHDT and CDR2 FYEKMQ (reference sequence). The CDR3 contains 17 residues. CDR3: CASSLESSGGYTDTQYF. CDR3 bases: TGTGCCAGCAGCTTAGAGTCTAGCGGGGGATACACAGATACGCAGTATTTT.

The CDR3, as DNA: TGTGCCAGCAGCCCCGGACAGGGGGACATCCCGGAAGCTTTCTTT. Protein sequence: CASSPGQGDIPEAFF. This sequence joins TRBV6-5 and TRBJ1-1; 10 bases agree with TRBD1. The ends lost 6 bases at V and 8 bases at J; junction bases unmatched: 12. Germline CDR1 and CDR2: MNHEY and SVGAGI. The CDR3 spans 15 residues.

This clone showed up just once. The chain combines TRBV29-1 with TRBJ1-1; D is unclear. Deletions cut 4 bases from V and 1 base from J, with 10 bases between. Germline V lookup: CDR1 SQVTM, CDR2 ANQGSEA. The CDR3 loop spans 13 amino acids. The CDR3 DNA sequence: TGCAGCGTTGGCAGGAATCAGAACACTGAAGCTTTCTTT. Amino acids: CSVGRNQNTEAFF.

This clone was counted between two and nine times. V usage is TRBV19 and J usage is TRBJ2-7, with D possibly TRBD2 on 6 matching bases. The CDR3 sequence is 14 residues long. Germline CDR1 reads LNHDA; CDR2 reads SQIVND (reference sequence). V lost 4 bases to trimming and J lost 5 bases, with 15 bases between them. CDR3 in DNA: TGTGCCAGTAGTAGCCCAGGGAGGAACGACGAGCAGTACTTC. Translation: CASSSPGRNDEQYF.

This rearrangement joins TRBV10-1 to TRBJ1-2, with 9 bases aligning to TRBD1. The CDR3 loop spans 16 amino acids. Germline CDR1 and CDR2: WNHNN and SYGVQD (reference sequence). The J segment lost 4 bases and the V segment lost 0 bases, leaving 6 bases of the junction unmatched. For the CDR3, the DNA is TGCGCCAGCAGTGAGTCGGTGGGGACAGGGTCCTATGGCTACACCTTC. It is translated as CASSESVGTGSYGYTF.

This clone was observed a few times. The V call is TRBV6-5, the J call TRBJ1-2, with 9 nucleotides matching TRBD1. Germline V gene lookup returns CDR1 MNHEY and CDR2 SVGAGI. The CDR3 sequence is 15 residues long. V lost 5 bases and J lost 2; bases outside the gene matches: 6. DNA for the CDR3: TGTGCCAGCAGTCTTGCCGGGACAGGGAACTATGGCTACACCTTC. It is translated as CASSLAGTGNYGYTF.

This clone was observed a few times. This chain's CDR3 is CASSGASGGAQYEQFF. The CDR3 nucleotides read TGTGCCAGCAGTGGGGCTAGCGGGGGGGCTCAGTATGAGCAGTTCTTC. V gene TRBV6-1 combines with J gene TRBJ2-1, with 12 bases fitting TRBD2. Germline-derived CDR1 and CDR2 are MNHNS and SASEGT. The V gene end was trimmed by 4 bases and the J gene end by 8 bases; junction bases not matched to a gene: 9. CDR3 length: 16 amino acids.